One sample yielded the 27 T cell receptor beta chains listed below, sequenced in a study of blood T cell repertoires in COVID-19 (dated by TCRdb to 2018 to 2020). To prepare the library, the immunoSEQ multiplex PCR assay was applied. TCRdb took over this immuneACCESS table, retaining in-frame rearrangements with V and J assigned. Such tables are incomplete; in checked studies, under half of the missing clones stem from an unresolved V gene, and the remainder is unexplained. In this sample the table shows about 220,000 clones, approximately 83% of which occur a single time. The ten largest clones represent about 1.3% of the sample. What was sequenced was PBMCs or T cells enriched from blood (not recorded which). The receptors were gathered from a woman between 40 and 50 years old with acute COVID-19.

V is TRBV14 and J is TRBJ1-6; D perhaps matches TRBD1 (6 bases). This CDR3 is 15 amino acids long. Germline loops: CDR1 SGHDN, CDR2 FVKESK. The ends were cut back, 4 bases at V and 10 bases at J, with 17 bases in the middle. Here the CDR3 DNA reads TGTGCCAGCAGCCGAACTCAGGGGTTGCGCTCACCCCTCCACTTT. It is translated as CASSRTQGLRSPLHF.

The chain links TRBV18 to TRBJ2-6; 7 bases are shared with TRBD2. V shed 5 bases and J 2 bases; nucleotides not matched to a gene: 9. The CDR3 is made up of 17 amino acids. Germline CDR1 is KGHSH and CDR2 is LQKENI. The CDR3 DNA reads as TGTGCCAGCTCAGCCCTCCTGGGGGGGACTGGGGCCAACGTCCTGACTTTC. Protein product: CASSALLGGTGANVLTF.

The chain employs TRBV5-4 and TRBJ1-1; D is perhaps TRBD1 (6 bases). The V end was cut by 3 bases, the J end by 11 bases, with 14 bases between. The CDR3 covers 12 residues. CDR1 is SGHNT and CDR2 is YYREEE in the germline V gene (reference sequence). The CDR3 region has the DNA TGTGCCAGCAGCTCCCCCGGGACAATGGCTTTCTTT. Translated, it gives CASSSPGTMAFF.

The chain is built from TRBV15 and TRBJ1-5, with 9 bases aligning to TRBD1. Germline-derived CDR1 and CDR2 are LNHNV and YYDKDF (reference sequence). V shed 5 bases, J shed 7 bases, and the junction held 9 bases outside the gene matches. This CDR3 is built from 15 residues. CDR3 sequence reads: CATSGWTGVRQPQHF. CDR3 in DNA: TGTGCCACCAGCGGGTGGACAGGGGTTCGGCAGCCCCAGCATTTT.

V gene TRBV19 combines with J gene TRBJ2-1, with 8 bases aligning to TRBD1. The CDR3 has 15 amino acids. Germline V gene data show CDR1 as LNHDA and CDR2 as SQIVND (reference sequence). The junction had 8 bases not matched to a gene; V was cut back by 3 bases and J by 7 bases. CDR3 loop: CASSMGTGRLNEQFF. The CDR3 nucleotides read TGTGCCAGTAGTATGGGGACAGGTCGATTGAATGAGCAGTTCTTC. The full variable domain, with the rest looked up from reference TRBV19 and TRBJ2-1, is DGGITQSPKYLFRKEGQNVTLSCEQNLNHDAMYWYRQDPGQGLRLIYYSQIVNDFQKGDIAEGYSVSREKKESFPLTVTSAQKNPTAFYLCASSMGTGRLNEQFFGPGTRLTVL.

The chain's CDR3 is CASSLPGGGYGYTF. CDR3 nucleotides: TGTGCCAGCAGCTTGCCCGGGGGTGGTTATGGCTACACCTTC. The chain has TRBV5-4 and TRBJ1-2, with D possibly being TRBD1 (5 bases). V dropped 1 base and J dropped 5 bases, with 12 bases sitting between them. The germline gives CDR1 SGHNT, CDR2 YYREEE (reference sequence). This CDR3 contains 14 residues.

This chain links TRBV30 with TRBJ2-3, with 8 bases that match TRBD2. The V and J ends lost 4 bases and 6 bases, in that order; junction bases with no gene match: 3. Germline CDR1 GTSNPN, CDR2 SVGIG (reference sequence). The CDR3 contains 12 residues. The CDR3 bases are TGTGCCTGGACTCCGGGGGGGGATACGCAGTATTTT. Amino acids: CAWTPGGDTQYF.

The chain recombines TRBV5-4 with TRBJ2-1; D is ambiguous. V shed 5 bases and J shed 4 bases, with 10 bases lying between them. Germline V gives CDR1 SGHNT, CDR2 YYREEE (reference sequence). The length of the CDR3 is 13 residues. DNA for the CDR3: TGTGCCAGCAGTCCTTCAGTTTACAATGAGCAGTTCTTC. Translated: CASSPSVYNEQFF.

The chain joins TRBV3-1 (or the pseudogene TRBV3-2) to TRBJ1-2; D ambiguous. The ends were cut back, 3 bases at V and 4 bases at J, with 15 bases in the middle. The CDR3 sequence is 15 residues long. In germline, CDR1 is LGHDT, CDR2 YNNKEL (reference sequence). The CDR3 region has the DNA TGTGCCAGCAGCCACGGACTTTCACGGGGCTATGGCTACACCTTC. The encoded protein is CASSHGLSRGYGYTF.

The chain employs TRBV19 and TRBJ2-7; D may be TRBD2 (5 bases). The CDR3 runs to 14 residues. Germline CDR1 LNHDA, CDR2 SQIVND (reference sequence). The V and J ends lost 7 bases and 3 bases respectively, with 16 bases between them. The CDR3 DNA follows: TGTGCCAGTACCCCGAGGGCCTGGGGCTACGAGCAGTACTTC. Residues: CASTPRAWGYEQYF.

The CDR3 region has the DNA TGTGCCAGCTCACCGGAGAGGTCTAACTATGGCTACACCTTC. It specifies CASSPERSNYGYTF. The rearrangement uses TRBV18 and TRBJ1-2, with D unclear. The germline V gene has CDR1 KGHSH and CDR2 LQKENI. V lost 3 bases to trimming and J lost 0 bases, with 8 bases between them. The CDR3 totals 14 residues. The variable domain in full, with the rest retrieved from reference TRBV18 and TRBJ1-2, is NAGVMQNPRHLVRRRGQEARLRCSPMKGHSHVYWYRQLPEEGLKFMVYLQKENIIDESGMPKERFSAEFPKEGPSILRIQQVVRGDSAAYFCASSPERSNYGYTFGSGTRLTVV.

The rearrangement links TRBV30 to TRBJ2-3; D is uncertain. V was trimmed by 2 bases and J by 1 base, leaving 7 bases between them. Per the germline V gene, CDR1 is GTSNPN and CDR2 is SVGIG (reference sequence). The CDR3 totals 13 residues. CDR3 DNA: TGTGCCTGGAGTCTCCCGGGCACAGATACGCAGTATTTT. Protein sequence: CAWSLPGTDTQYF.

This clone was seen a handful of times. The chain links TRBV3-1 (or the pseudogene TRBV3-2) to TRBJ1-4; TRBD1 might be the D (6 bases). Germline-derived CDR1 and CDR2 are LGHDT and YNNKEL (reference sequence). This CDR3 is 14 amino acids long. V lost 8 bases and J 3 bases, leaving 13 bases between the germline ends. The CDR3 here is CASSLGGANEKLFF. CDR3 DNA sequence: TGTGCCAGCTCCCTAGGGGGGGCTAATGAAAAACTGTTTTTT.

V gene TRBV10-3 combines with J gene TRBJ1-1; a weak D match, TRBD1 (5 bases). This CDR3 contains 13 residues. Germline lookup yields CDR1 ENHRY and CDR2 SYGVKD. Trimming removed 4 bases from V and 1 base from J, with 7 bases in between. DNA for the CDR3: TGTGCCATCAGTGGACAGCAGAACACTGAAGCTTTCTTT. It codes for CAISGQQNTEAFF.

The CDR3 sequence is CASGFTAGGPYNEQFF. As DNA, the CDR3 is TGTGCTAGTGGTTTTACAGCGGGAGGGCCTTACAATGAGCAGTTCTTC. The chain joins TRBV12-5 to TRBJ2-1; TRBD2 agrees at 10 bases. Losses at the gene ends were 3 bases for V and 4 bases for J; bases not matched to a gene: 6. CDR3 length: 16 amino acids. Germline V gene sequence: CDR1 LGHNT, CDR2 FRNRAP.

This clone has only one observation. The J gene is TRBJ1-5, the V gene TRBV19, with TRBD1 as a possible D gene (5 bases). CDR1 LNHDA and CDR2 SQIVND come from the germline V gene (reference sequence). CDR3 length equals 14 residues. The V and J ends lost 3 bases and 2 bases respectively, with 8 bases between them. This CDR3 reads CASSMQQGNQPQHF. The CDR3 coding sequence is TGTGCCAGTAGTATGCAACAGGGCAATCAGCCCCAGCATTTT. The full variable domain, with the rest looked up from reference TRBV19 and TRBJ1-5, is DGGITQSPKYLFRKEGQNVTLSCEQNLNHDAMYWYRQDPGQGLRLIYYSQIVNDFQKGDIAEGYSVSREKKESFPLTVTSAQKNPTAFYLCASSMQQGNQPQHFGDGTRLSIL.

The chain recombines TRBV15 with TRBJ1-2; TRBD1 might be the D (5 bases). Germline CDR1 LNHNV, CDR2 YYDKDF (reference sequence). Trimming took 1 base from V and 8 from J, leaving 17 bases between them. The CDR3 totals 15 residues. The CDR3 DNA is TGTGCCACCAGCAGAGTAGAAGGAGGGGCTGGGGGCTACACCTTC. It codes for CATSRVEGGAGGYTF.

The table lists this clone with a count of one. This rearrangement joins TRBV5-4 to TRBJ1-2, with D tentatively TRBD1 (6 bases). The CDR3 contains 13 residues. V was trimmed by 4 bases and J by 5 bases, leaving 12 bases between them. Germline V lookup: CDR1 SGHNT, CDR2 YYREEE (reference sequence). DNA for the CDR3: TGTGCCAGCAGCGGAGGACAGAAGTATGGCTACACCTTC. It is translated as CASSGGQKYGYTF.

The chain uses TRBV7-2 and TRBJ1-4, with 7 bases lining up with TRBD1. The germline gives CDR1 SGHTA, CDR2 FQGNSA. This CDR3 spans 16 amino acids. The V gene end was trimmed by 5 bases and the J gene end by 7 bases; junction bases not matched to a gene: 13. The CDR3: CASSKRRTGKSEKLFF. The CDR3 DNA follows: TGTGCCAGCAGCAAACGCAGGACAGGAAAGAGTGAAAAACTGTTTTTT.

The J gene is TRBJ2-6, the V gene TRBV14; 7 bases fit TRBD1. CDR1 and CDR2 from the germline V gene are SGHDN and FVKESK. With 0 bases clipped from V and 2 bases from J, the junction kept 7 bases outside the gene matches. This CDR3 region has 18 residues. The CDR3 sequence is CASSQDRGGVTGANVLTF. In DNA form, the CDR3 reads TGTGCCAGCAGCCAAGATAGAGGGGGCGTCACTGGGGCCAACGTCCTGACTTTC.

With regard to this clone: The junction does not match germline at one end; this may be a read error. CDR3 nucleotides: TGCGCCAGCAGCCAAGACTGGGCTAGCGCTTTACCATACGAACAGTACTTC. The encoded protein is CASSQDWASALPYEQYF. V gene TRBV4-1 combines with J gene TRBJ2-7, with D possibly TRBD2 on 6 matching bases. The germline CDR1 and CDR2 sequences are MGHRA and YSYEKL. The CDR3 has 17 amino acids.

The chain has TRBV29-1 and TRBJ2-3; 8 bases are a match to TRBD1. Germline V lookup: CDR1 SQVTM, CDR2 ANQGSEA. This CDR3 region has 14 residues. V lost 6 bases, J lost 1 base, and 6 bases stayed unmatched. DNA of the CDR3: TGCAGCGTCCGGACAGGGATTGGCACAGATACGCAGTATTTT. As protein: CSVRTGIGTDTQYF.

This chain connects TRBV6-5 to TRBJ1-2; D is unclear. The CDR3 is made up of 14 amino acids. CDR1 MNHEY and CDR2 SVGAGI come from the germline V gene. V shed 6 bases and J shed 2 bases, with 13 bases lying between them. This CDR3 is CASREGSGNYGYTF. Written as DNA, the CDR3 is TGTGCCAGCAGAGAGGGATCGGGAAACTATGGCTACACCTTC.

This clone has more than one count but fewer than ten. V usage is TRBV11-3 and J usage is TRBJ2-5; perhaps TRBD2 as D (5 bases). CDR3 length equals 14 residues. V was clipped by 3 bases and J by 5 bases, with 13 bases between them. The V gene's germline CDR1 is SGHNT and CDR2 YENEEA. CDR3 DNA: TGTGCCAGCAGCTTCACTGGGAGCGGTGAGACCCAGTACTTC. Protein sequence: CASSFTGSGETQYF.

The rearrangement links TRBV29-1 to TRBJ2-1, with D maybe TRBD2 (5 bases). V was trimmed by 0 bases and J by 8 bases, leaving 14 bases between them. Per germline, CDR1 SQVTM and CDR2 ANQGSEA. The length of the CDR3 is 14 residues. The CDR3 DNA is TGCAGCGTTGAAGAGAAGACTACCACCTATGAGCAGTTCTTC. As protein: CSVEEKTTTYEQFF.

The V and J genes are TRBV2 and TRBJ2-3, with 9 nucleotides matching TRBD1. The CDR3 sequence is 15 residues long. Trimming took 11 bases from V and 5 from J; bases not matched to a gene: 14. Looked up from germline, CDR1 is SNHLY and CDR2 is FYNNEI. The CDR3 coding sequence is TGTGCCGGTAAAGCACAGGGGGCCTTTAAAGATACGCAGTATTTT. Its translation: CAGKAQGAFKDTQYF.

This chain uses TRBV7-9 with TRBJ2-7; 11 nucleotides match TRBD1. Germline V CDR1 and CDR2: SEHNR, FQNEAQ (reference sequence). J lost 3 bases, V lost 4 bases, and 5 bases had no gene match. The CDR3 covers 15 residues. The CDR3 bases are TGTGCCAGCAGCTCTCCGGGACAGGGGGACTACGAGCAGTACTTC. Translated: CASSSPGQGDYEQYF.